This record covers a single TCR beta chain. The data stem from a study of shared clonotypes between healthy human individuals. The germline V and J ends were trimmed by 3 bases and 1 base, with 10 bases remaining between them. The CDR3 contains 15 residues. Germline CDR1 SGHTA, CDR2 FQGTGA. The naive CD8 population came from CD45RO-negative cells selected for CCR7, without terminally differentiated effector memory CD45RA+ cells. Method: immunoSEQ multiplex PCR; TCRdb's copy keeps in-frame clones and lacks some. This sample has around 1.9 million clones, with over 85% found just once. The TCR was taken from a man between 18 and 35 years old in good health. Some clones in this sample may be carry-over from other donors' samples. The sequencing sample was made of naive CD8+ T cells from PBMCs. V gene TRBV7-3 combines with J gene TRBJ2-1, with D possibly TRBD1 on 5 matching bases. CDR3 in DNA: TGTGCCAGCAGCTTGGAGCAGGGATCCTACAATGAGCAGTTCTTC. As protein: CASSLEQGSYNEQFF.